A single T cell receptor beta chain is shown here with its context. CDR3 length equals 12 residues. Germline CDR1 reads SQVTM; CDR2 reads ANQGSEA. The second PCR ran about 6 to 12 cycles with a sample-barcoded 5' primer and J-beta primers. Carrying 12 random nucleotides, a template-switch adaptor labeled each individual cDNA molecule. TCRdb redid the calling of the 5' RACE reads with MiXCR, one entry per CDR3 protein. This table has about 1.4 million distinct CDR3 sequences, around 59% appearing once. These data belong to a study of blood T cells in healthy people across ages. Total RNA, at least 5.5 micrograms per sample, came from PBMCs.

The V and J genes are TRBV29-1 and TRBJ2-4, with D perhaps TRBD1 or TRBD2 (5 bases each). The closer fit of TRBJ2-7 to the DNA end suggests the J call may be wrong. The sequence came from a man younger than 35 in good health. The sequenced material came from blood. The CDR3 DNA is TGCAGCGTTGGTGAGGGGCTCGGCGAGCAGTACTTC. Translation gives CSVGEGLGEQYF.